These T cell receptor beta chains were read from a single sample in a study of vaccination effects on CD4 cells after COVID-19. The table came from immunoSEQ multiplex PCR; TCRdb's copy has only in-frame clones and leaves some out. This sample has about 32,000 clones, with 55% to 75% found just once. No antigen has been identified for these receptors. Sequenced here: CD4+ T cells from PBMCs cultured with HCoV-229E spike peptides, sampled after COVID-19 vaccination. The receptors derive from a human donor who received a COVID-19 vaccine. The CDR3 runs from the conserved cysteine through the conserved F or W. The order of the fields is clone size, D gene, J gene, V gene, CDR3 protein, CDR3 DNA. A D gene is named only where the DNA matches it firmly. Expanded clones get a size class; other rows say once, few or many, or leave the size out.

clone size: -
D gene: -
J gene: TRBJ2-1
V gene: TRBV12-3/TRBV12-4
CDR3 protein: CASRRSDEQFF
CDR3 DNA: TGTGCCAGCAGGCGGAGCGATGAGCAGTTCTTC

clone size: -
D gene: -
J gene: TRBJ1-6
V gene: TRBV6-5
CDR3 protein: CASNPSAGYNSPLHF
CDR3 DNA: TGTGCCAGTAATCCGTCCGCCGGGTATAATTCACCCCTCCACTTT

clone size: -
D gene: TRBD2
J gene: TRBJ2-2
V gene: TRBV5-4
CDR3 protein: CASSFRRTSGRAAGELFF
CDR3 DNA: TGTGCCAGCAGCTTTAGGAGGACTAGCGGGAGGGCCGCCGGGGAGCTGTTTTTT

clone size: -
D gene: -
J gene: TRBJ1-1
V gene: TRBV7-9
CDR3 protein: CASSLTLEAFF
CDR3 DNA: TGTGCCAGCAGTTTGACACTAGAAGCTTTCTTT

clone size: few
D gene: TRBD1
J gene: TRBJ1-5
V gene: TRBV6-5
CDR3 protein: CASRDRDNQPQHF
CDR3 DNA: TGTGCCAGCAGGGACAGGGACAATCAGCCCCAGCATTTT

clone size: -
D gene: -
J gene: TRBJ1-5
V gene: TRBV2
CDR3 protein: CASSVEGNQPQHF
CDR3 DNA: TGTGCCAGCAGTGTGGAGGGTAATCAGCCCCAGCATTTT

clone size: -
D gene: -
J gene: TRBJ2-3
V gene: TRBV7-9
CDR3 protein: CASSRVRDTTTDTQYF
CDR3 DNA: TGTGCCAGCAGCAGAGTGAGGGACACGACCACAGATACGCAGTATTTT

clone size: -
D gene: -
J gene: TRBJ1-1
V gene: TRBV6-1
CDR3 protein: CASSRGRETTEAFF
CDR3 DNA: TGTGCCAGCAGTCGGGGGCGCGAAACCACTGAAGCTTTCTTT

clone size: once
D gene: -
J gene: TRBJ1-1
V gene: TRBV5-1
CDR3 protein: CASSPLADPMNTEAFF
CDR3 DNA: TGCGCCAGCAGCCCACTGGCGGACCCGATGAACACTGAAGCTTTCTTT

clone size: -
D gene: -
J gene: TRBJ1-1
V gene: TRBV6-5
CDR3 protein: CASKVSMNTEAFF
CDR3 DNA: TGTGCCAGCAAAGTAAGCATGAACACTGAAGCTTTCTTT

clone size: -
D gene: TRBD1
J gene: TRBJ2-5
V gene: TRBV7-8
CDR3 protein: CASSLAVRTGFFDGTQYF
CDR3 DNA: TGTGCCAGCAGCTTAGCGGTAAGGACAGGGTTTTTTGATGGGACCCAGTACTTC

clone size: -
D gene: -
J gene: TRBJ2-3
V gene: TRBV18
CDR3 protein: CASSPRREVDTQYF
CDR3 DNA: TGTGCCAGCTCACCTCGTAGGGAGGTAGATACGCAGTATTTT

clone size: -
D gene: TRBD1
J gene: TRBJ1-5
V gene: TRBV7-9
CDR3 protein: CASSFMGQHQPQHF
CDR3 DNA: TGTGCCAGCAGCTTTATGGGACAGCATCAGCCCCAGCATTTT

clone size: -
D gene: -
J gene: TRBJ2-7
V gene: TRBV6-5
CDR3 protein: CASTRGLEQYF
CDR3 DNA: TGTGCCAGCACCCGGGGGCTCGAGCAGTACTTC

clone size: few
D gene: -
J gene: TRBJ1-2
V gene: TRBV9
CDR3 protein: CASSVGYSNYGYTF
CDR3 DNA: TGTGCCAGCAGCGTAGGATACAGTAACTATGGCTACACCTTC

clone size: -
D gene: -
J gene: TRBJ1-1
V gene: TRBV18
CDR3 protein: CASSPGVGRTEAFF
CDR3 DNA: TGTGCCAGCTCACCAGGGGTGGGGAGGACTGAAGCTTTCTTT

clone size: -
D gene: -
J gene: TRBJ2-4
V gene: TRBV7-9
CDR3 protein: CASSLAEGGRYF
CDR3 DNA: TGTGCCAGCAGCTTAGCGGAGGGGGGGCGGTACTTC

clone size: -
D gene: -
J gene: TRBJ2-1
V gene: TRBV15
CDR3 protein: CATSRPTRGHEQFF
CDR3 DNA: TGTGCCACCAGCAGACCGACTAGAGGCCATGAGCAGTTCTTC

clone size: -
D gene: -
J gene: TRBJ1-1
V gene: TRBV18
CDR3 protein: CASSPLPRGRGTEAFF
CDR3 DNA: TGTGCCAGCTCACCTCTACCCCGGGGGCGCGGGACTGAAGCTTTCTTT

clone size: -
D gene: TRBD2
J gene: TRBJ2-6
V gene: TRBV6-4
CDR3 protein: CAPLDRGVGSGANVLTF
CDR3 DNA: TGTGCCCCCTTGGATCGGGGGGTTGGCTCTGGGGCCAACGTCCTGACTTTC

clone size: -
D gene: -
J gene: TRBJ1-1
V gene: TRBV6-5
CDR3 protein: CASSYSSRMNTEAFF
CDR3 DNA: TGTGCCAGCAGTTACTCAAGCCGAATGAACACTGAAGCTTTCTTT

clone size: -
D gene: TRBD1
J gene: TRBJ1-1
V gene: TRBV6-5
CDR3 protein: CASSYSDRVSGTEAFF
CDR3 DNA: TGTGCCAGCAGTTATTCGGACAGGGTTTCTGGCACTGAAGCTTTCTTT

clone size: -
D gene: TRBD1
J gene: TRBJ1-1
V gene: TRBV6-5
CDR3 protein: CASSYLGTDTEAFF
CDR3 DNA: TGTGCCAGCAGTTACCTAGGGACAGACACTGAAGCTTTCTTT

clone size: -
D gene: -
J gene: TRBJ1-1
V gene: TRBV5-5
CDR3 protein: CASSLGPTVGLNTEAFF
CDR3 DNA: TGTGCCAGCAGCTTGGGACCGACAGTGGGGTTGAACACTGAAGCTTTCTTT

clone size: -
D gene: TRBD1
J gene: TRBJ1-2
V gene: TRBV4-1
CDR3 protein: CASSQPDRGFAYGYTF
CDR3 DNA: TGCGCCAGCAGCCAACCAGACAGGGGGTTTGCCTATGGCTACACCTTC

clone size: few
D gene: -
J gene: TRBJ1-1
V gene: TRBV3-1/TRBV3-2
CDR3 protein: CASSPGHQNTEAFF
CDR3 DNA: TGTGCCAGCAGCCCGGGACATCAGAACACTGAAGCTTTCTTT

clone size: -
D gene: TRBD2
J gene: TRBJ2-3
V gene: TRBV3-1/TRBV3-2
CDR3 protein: CASSHTSGRGTDTQYF
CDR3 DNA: TGTGCCAGCAGCCATACTAGCGGGAGGGGCACAGATACGCAGTATTTT

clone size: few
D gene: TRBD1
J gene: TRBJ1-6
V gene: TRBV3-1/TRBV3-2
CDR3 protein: CASSITDRRNSPLHF
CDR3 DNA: TGTGCCAGCAGCATAACGGACAGGCGAAATTCACCCCTCCACTTT

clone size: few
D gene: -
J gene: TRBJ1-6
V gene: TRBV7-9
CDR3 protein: CASSDSLLGSPLHF
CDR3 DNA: TGTGCCAGCTCTGATAGTCTCCTGGGTTCACCCCTCCACTTT

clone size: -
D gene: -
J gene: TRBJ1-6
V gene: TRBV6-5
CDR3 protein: CASSYWQGRNSPLHF
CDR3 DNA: TGTGCCAGCAGTTACTGGCAGGGGCGAAATTCACCCCTCCACTTT

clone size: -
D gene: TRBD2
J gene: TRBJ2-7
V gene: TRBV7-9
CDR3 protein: CASSAQETSGSYEQYF
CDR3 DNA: TGTGCCAGCAGCGCGCAAGAGACTAGCGGGAGTTACGAGCAGTACTTC

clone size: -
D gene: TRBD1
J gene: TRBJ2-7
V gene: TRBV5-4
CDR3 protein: CASSLEGQVGEQYF
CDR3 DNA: TGTGCCAGCAGCTTGGAGGGACAGGTTGGCGAGCAGTACTTC

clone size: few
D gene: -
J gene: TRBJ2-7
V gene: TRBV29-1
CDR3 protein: CSVVSGGTSYEQYF
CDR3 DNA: TGCAGCGTTGTCTCCGGGGGCACTTCCTACGAGCAGTACTTC

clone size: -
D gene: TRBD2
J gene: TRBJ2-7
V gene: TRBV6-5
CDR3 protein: CASSWTSGEYEQYF
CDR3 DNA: TGTGCCAGCAGCTGGACTAGCGGGGAATACGAGCAGTACTTC

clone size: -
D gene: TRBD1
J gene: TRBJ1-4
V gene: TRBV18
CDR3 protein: CASSPGQGEEKLFF
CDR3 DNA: TGTGCCAGCTCACCAGGACAGGGCGAAGAAAAACTGTTTTTT

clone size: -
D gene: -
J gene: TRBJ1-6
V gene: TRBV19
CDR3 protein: CASSIGIPSPLHF
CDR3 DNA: TGTGCCAGTAGTATCGGCATACCCTCACCCCTCCACTTT

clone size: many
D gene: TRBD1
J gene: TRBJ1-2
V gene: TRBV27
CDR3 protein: CASSSGQGEGYTF
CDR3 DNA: TGTGCCAGCTCTAGTGGACAGGGGGAAGGCTACACCTTC

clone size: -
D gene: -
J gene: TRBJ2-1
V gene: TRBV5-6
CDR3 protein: CASSLGATSSYNEQFF
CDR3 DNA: TGTGCCAGCAGCTTGGGGGCCACGAGCTCCTACAATGAGCAGTTCTTC

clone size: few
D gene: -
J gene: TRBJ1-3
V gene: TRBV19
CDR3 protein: CASSWAIDRRSGNTIYF
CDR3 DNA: TGTGCCAGTAGTTGGGCTATAGACAGACGCTCTGGAAACACCATATATTTT

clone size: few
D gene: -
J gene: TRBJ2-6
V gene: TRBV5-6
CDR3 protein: CASSTWAGANVLTF
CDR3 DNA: TGTGCCAGCAGTACCTGGGCTGGGGCCAACGTCCTGACTTTC

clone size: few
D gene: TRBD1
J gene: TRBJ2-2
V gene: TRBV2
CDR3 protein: CASQSRGTGELFF
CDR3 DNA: TGTGCCAGCCAAAGCAGGGGGACCGGGGAGCTGTTTTTT

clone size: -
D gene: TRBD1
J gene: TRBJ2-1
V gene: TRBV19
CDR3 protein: CASSILLGQGGNEQFF
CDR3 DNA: TGTGCCAGTAGTATACTCCTCGGACAGGGGGGCAATGAGCAGTTCTTC

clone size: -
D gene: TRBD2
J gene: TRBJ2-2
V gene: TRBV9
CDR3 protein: CASGPRGRANTGELFF
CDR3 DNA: TGTGCCAGCGGCCCCCGGGGGAGGGCGAACACCGGGGAGCTGTTTTTT

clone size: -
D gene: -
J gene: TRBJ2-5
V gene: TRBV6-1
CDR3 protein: CASSEEEVETQYF
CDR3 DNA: TGTGCCAGCAGTGAAGAAGAAGTAGAGACCCAGTACTTC

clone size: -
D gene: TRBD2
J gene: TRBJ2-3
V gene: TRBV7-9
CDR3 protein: CASSKRDGTQYF
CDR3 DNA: TGTGCCAGCAGCAAGCGGGATGGTACGCAGTATTTT

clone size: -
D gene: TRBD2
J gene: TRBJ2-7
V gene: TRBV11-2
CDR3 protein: CASRSGLADYEQYF
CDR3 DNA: TGTGCCAGCAGATCCGGACTAGCGGACTACGAGCAGTACTTC